The TCR beta chain described here comes from a study of blood T cell repertoires in COVID-19. Study summary: The origin of the acute and convalescent COVID-19 samples was the United States, Italy and Spain. From T cells, B-cell-depleted T cells, or PBMCs came the material, which was cDNA or gDNA.

V shed 3 bases and J 3 bases; nucleotides not matched to a gene: 6. Germline V lookup: CDR1 ENHRY, CDR2 SYGVKD. The CDR3 is 15 residues long. Original methodology: Estimation of nucleated cell counts was performed using reference gene primer amplification. Profiling relied on immunoSEQ multiplex PCR, and the TCRdb table lists in-frame clones only, not all of them. D and trimming come from the DNA, and the V and J calls and clone size come from that table. This sample yields tens of thousands of clones, of which 70% to 90% are seen a single time; around 30% belongs to the top ten. The sequencing input was peripheral blood. The TCR comes from an elderly woman with COVID-19, enrolled during active disease. The chain links TRBV10-3 to TRBJ2-7; 9 bases fit TRBD1. As DNA, the CDR3 is TGTGCCATCAGTGACCCGGGACAGGGTGACTACGAGCAGTACTTC. It yields the protein CAISDPGQGDYEQYF.